The entry that follows covers one T cell receptor beta chain sequence. The antigen is undetermined. V was pared by 7 bases and J by 0 bases, with 7 bases of the junction left unmatched. Germline assignment: CDR1 MNHEY and CDR2 SMNVEV (reference sequence). The CDR3 is made up of 17 amino acids. Original analysis: Because ImmunoSEQ provided only junction sequences with no quality scores, the filtering differed. Assay: immunoSEQ multiplex PCR; the TCRdb copy retains only in-frame clones and omits some. For V, J and clone size, that table is used; D and trimming come from the DNA. The sample records millions of clones, more than 90% being singletons. This sample stems from a study of shared clonotypes between healthy human individuals. General study results and limits: It was the non-shared clonotypes that had lower generation probabilities than clonotypes shared by all four donors. Four donors held about 5% of naive CD4 clonotypes in common.

This chain joins TRBV27 and TRBJ2-3; 13 bases agree with TRBD2. The source material was naive CD4+ T cells sorted from blood. Subset given: CD45RA+ positively selected. The clonotype originates from a man between 18 and 29 years old in good health. In nucleotides, the CDR3 is TGTGCCAGCACACGAAGACTAGCGGGAGGAAGCACAGATACGCAGTATTTT. Its protein is CASTRRLAGGSTDTQYF.